The 25 T cell receptor beta chains below come from one sample, sequenced in a study of control samples from healthy donors and cancer patients. The protocol was immunoSEQ multiplex PCR, while the TCRdb copy is restricted to in-frame clones and leaves out a portion. The data contain under 100,000 clones, over 90% of them seen just once; the ten biggest clones take up roughly 1.5%. Sequencing was carried out using blood. Receptors were obtained from a woman in her twenties or thirties in good health.

The chain joins TRBV29-1 to TRBJ1-1, with TRBD1 as a possible D gene (6 bases). Trimming shortened V by 4 bases and J by 1 base, and 10 bases separated the two germline ends. The CDR3 is 13 residues long. Germline assignment: CDR1 SQVTM and CDR2 ANQGSEA. CDR3 nucleotide sequence: TGCAGCGTTGCCAGCAGGGGGAACACTGAAGCTTTCTTT. Translated, it gives CSVASRGNTEAFF.

The chain combines TRBV5-1 with TRBJ1-2; D may be TRBD1 (5 bases). The CDR3 runs to 16 residues. Trimming took 6 bases from V and 6 from J, leaving 24 bases between them. Germline CDR1 reads SGHRS; CDR2 reads YFSETQ. DNA of the CDR3: TGCGCCAGCAAGCTTGGGTCGGCTCCGGGGCTCCATGGCTACACCTTC. Amino acid sequence: CASKLGSAPGLHGYTF.

This clone was seen once. The chain couples TRBV19 to TRBJ1-5; D might be TRBD1 (6 bases). The CDR3 sequence is 15 residues long. Trimming stripped 6 bases from V and 2 bases from J, with 14 bases between. The V gene's germline CDR1 is LNHDA and CDR2 SQIVND (reference sequence). The CDR3 spells CASRKQGRGNQPQHF. Here the CDR3 DNA reads TGTGCCAGTAGAAAACAGGGTAGGGGCAATCAGCCCCAGCATTTT.

The chain employs TRBV2 and TRBJ2-3; 7 nucleotides agree with TRBD1. Germline CDR1 and CDR2: SNHLY and FYNNEI. V dropped 7 bases and J dropped 6; count of bases not matched to a gene: 13. The CDR3 has 15 residues. CDR3 in amino acids: CASTREYRGGDTQYF. The CDR3 region has the DNA TGTGCCAGCACCCGTGAGTACAGGGGTGGCGATACGCAGTATTTT.

The rearrangement links TRBV7-8 to TRBJ2-1, with 9 bases that match TRBD2. The CDR3 loop spans 15 amino acids. The J segment lost 4 bases and the V segment lost 5 bases, leaving 6 bases of the junction unmatched. The V gene's germline CDR1 is SGHVS and CDR2 FQNEAQ. The CDR3 nucleotides are TGTGCCAGCAGCCCCATGACTAGCGGTTACAATGAGCAGTTCTTC. Translating gives CASSPMTSGYNEQFF.

In regard to this clone: Mismatch with germline at one junction end may stem from a read error. V and J are TRBV11-1 and TRBJ2-3; TRBD2 is a possible D gene (6 bases). Germline-derived CDR1 and CDR2 are SGHAT and FQDESV (reference sequence). The CDR3 loop spans 14 amino acids. Written as DNA, the CDR3 is TGTGCCAGCAGCGTAGCGGTGGGAGAAGATACGCAGTATTTT. Protein product: CASSVAVGEDTQYF. Supplemented by reference TRBV11-1 and TRBJ2-3, the full variable domain reads EAEVAQSPRYKITEKSQAVAFWCDPISGHATLYWYRQILGQGPELLVQFQDESVVDDSQLPKDRFSAERLKGVDSTLKIQPAELGDSAMYLCASSVAVGEDTQYFGPGTRLTVL.

The genes are TRBV7-9 and TRBJ2-1; maybe TRBD2 (6 bases). The CDR3 runs to 16 residues. Germline CDR1 SEHNR, CDR2 FQNEAQ (reference sequence). Trimming removed 2 bases at V and 3 bases at J, with 14 bases between. The CDR3 is CASSLLASAIYNEQFF. As DNA, the CDR3 is TGTGCCAGCAGCTTATTAGCTAGCGCCATCTACAATGAGCAGTTCTTC.

The rearrangement links TRBV6-1 to TRBJ1-1, with D perhaps TRBD1 (6 bases). Germline CDR1 MNHNS, CDR2 SASEGT. The CDR3 runs 14 residues. Trimming removed 3 bases from V and 5 bases from J, with 13 bases in between. DNA of the CDR3: TGTGCCAGCAGTGACCGACAGGAACAAACTGAAGCTTTCTTT. This sequence encodes CASSDRQEQTEAFF.

This clone was observed once. The rearrangement links TRBV5-1 to TRBJ2-1; the match to TRBD2 covers 12 bases. Germline values: CDR1 SGHRS, CDR2 YFSETQ. This CDR3 spans 18 amino acids. V lost 0 bases, J lost 6 bases, and 10 bases stayed unmatched. The CDR3 loop is CASSLVAGLAGTSNEQFF. DNA for the CDR3: TGCGCCAGCAGCTTGGTAGCCGGACTAGCGGGGACTAGCAATGAGCAGTTCTTC.

This chain joins TRBV24-1 and TRBJ2-1; the match to TRBD2 covers 8 bases. Germline V lookup: CDR1 KGHDR, CDR2 SFDVKD. V lost 1 base and J lost 4; bases outside the gene matches: 2. This CDR3 has 15 amino acids. CDR3 in amino acids: CATSDFSGTYNEQFF. In DNA, the CDR3 is TGTGCCACCAGTGATTTTAGCGGGACGTACAATGAGCAGTTCTTC.

The V call is TRBV6-6, the J call TRBJ2-3, with 10 bases identical to TRBD1. This CDR3 comprises 16 residues. Germline V CDR1 and CDR2: MNHNY, SVGAGI (reference sequence). The V segment lost 2 bases and the J segment 4 bases; nucleotides outside the gene matches: 6. In nucleotides, the CDR3 is TGTGCCAGCAGTTACCCGCCGGGACAGGGGTCAGATACGCAGTATTTT. It yields the protein CASSYPPGQGSDTQYF.

The genes are TRBV18 and TRBJ2-2; TRBD2 aligns across 9 bases. Germline V gene lookup returns CDR1 KGHSH and CDR2 LQKENI. CDR3 length equals 15 residues. J was trimmed by 2 bases and V by 7 bases; bases with no gene match: 5. In DNA, the CDR3 is TGTGCCAGCTTCGTTAGCGGGAGTAACACCGGGGAGCTGTTTTTT. Translating it yields CASFVSGSNTGELFF. Variable domain in full (rest from reference TRBV18 and TRBJ2-2): NAGVMQNPRHLVRRRGQEARLRCSPMKGHSHVYWYRQLPEEGLKFMVYLQKENIIDESGMPKERFSAEFPKEGPSILRIQQVVRGDSAAYFCASFVSGSNTGELFFGEGSRLTVL.

The rearrangement uses TRBV6-2 or TRBV6-3 and TRBJ1-1; tentative D call: TRBD1 (5 bases). The CDR3 runs to 15 residues. Trimming stripped 6 bases from V and 4 bases from J, with 18 bases between. The germline gives CDR1 MNHEY, CDR2 SVGEGT. The CDR3 region is CASSAPGAGFTEAFF. The DNA for the CDR3 is TGTGCCAGCAGCGCACCTGGGGCAGGTTTCACTGAAGCTTTCTTT.

The chain couples TRBV3-1 (or the pseudogene TRBV3-2) to TRBJ2-7, with 8 bases matching TRBD1. The germline CDR1 and CDR2 sequences are LGHDT and YNNKEL (reference sequence). The ends lost 4 bases at V and 5 bases at J; junction bases unmatched: 10. The CDR3 runs to 15 residues. This CDR3 reads CASSPLGQEVHEQYF. CDR3 DNA: TGTGCCAGCAGCCCCCTGGGACAGGAGGTCCACGAGCAGTACTTC.

The chain combines TRBV5-6 with TRBJ1-3; D perhaps matches TRBD1 (6 bases). V lost 3 bases to trimming and J lost 3 bases, with 10 bases between them. Germline lookup yields CDR1 SGHDT and CDR2 YYEEEE. CDR3 length equals 14 residues. The CDR3 DNA sequence: TGTGCCAGCAGCTGGGGGACACTTGGAAACACCATATATTTT. Translated, it gives CASSWGTLGNTIYF.

The chain uses TRBV27 and TRBJ2-7, with TRBD1 matching 10 bases. CDR3 length: 15 amino acids. Germline V CDR1 and CDR2: MNHEY, SMNVEV (reference sequence). The J segment lost 4 bases and the V segment lost 1 base, leaving 4 bases of the junction unmatched. CDR3 protein: CASSLYGTGVYEQYF. CDR3 in DNA: TGTGCCAGCAGTTTATACGGGACAGGGGTTTACGAGCAGTACTTC.

The sample holds one count of this clone. V gene TRBV29-1 combines with J gene TRBJ1-1; maybe TRBD1 (6 bases). From germline, CDR1 is SQVTM and CDR2 ANQGSEA. The CDR3 loop spans 16 amino acids. Trimming left V 2 bases short and J 4 bases short, with 20 bases between. The CDR3 sequence: CSVEIVGGQFGTEAFF. CDR3 DNA sequence: TGCAGCGTTGAAATCGTCGGGGGCCAGTTCGGCACTGAAGCTTTCTTT.

This chain joins TRBV7-2 and TRBJ1-1; D is unclear. V was shortened by 5 bases and J by 4 bases, with 14 bases between the two germline ends. CDR1 and CDR2 from the germline V gene are SGHTA and FQGNSA. The CDR3 extends over 14 amino acids. The CDR3: CASSPSRFSTEAFF. The CDR3 DNA follows: TGTGCCAGCAGCCCTTCGAGGTTCAGCACTGAAGCTTTCTTT.

This clone was seen a single time. V and J are TRBV10-1 and TRBJ2-1, with D tentatively TRBD1 (6 bases). The CDR3 loop spans 14 amino acids. Germline CDR1 reads WNHNN; CDR2 reads SYGVQD (reference sequence). The ends were cut back, 2 bases at V and 2 bases at J, with 7 bases in the middle. The CDR3 DNA follows: TGCGCCAGCAGTGAGGGGACAACCTACAATGAGCAGTTCTTC. It encodes CASSEGTTYNEQFF.

This rearrangement joins TRBV6-1 to TRBJ1-6; the D gene is possibly TRBD1 (5 bases). This CDR3 is built from 16 residues. Germline CDR1 is MNHNS and CDR2 is SASEGT. V lost 2 bases and J lost 7, with 15 bases in between. The CDR3 DNA is TGTGCCAGCAGTGAATGGAGCACTGGGGGGAATTCACCCCTCCACTTT. It is translated as CASSEWSTGGNSPLHF.

The chain joins TRBV7-2 to TRBJ2-1, with unresolved D. Germline-derived CDR1 and CDR2 are SGHTA and FQGNSA. The V and J ends lost 3 bases and 0 bases respectively, with 6 bases between them. The CDR3 sequence is 14 residues long. CDR3 bases: TGTGCCAGCAGCTTTGGGATCTCCTACAATGAGCAGTTCTTC. Amino acid sequence: CASSFGISYNEQFF.

The genes are TRBV19 and TRBJ1-5; a weak D match, TRBD1 (5 bases). V shed 5 bases and J shed 6 bases, with 11 bases lying between them. The CDR3 consists of 13 residues. Germline values: CDR1 LNHDA, CDR2 SQIVND (reference sequence). The CDR3 region is CASSLREVQPQHF. The CDR3 DNA is TGTGCCAGTAGTCTCAGGGAGGTTCAGCCCCAGCATTTT.

V and J are TRBV7-9 and TRBJ2-2, with 9 bases fitting TRBD2. CDR3 length equals 16 residues. Trimming removed 2 bases from V and 3 bases from J; junction bases left unmatched: 4. Germline CDR1 is SEHNR and CDR2 is FQNEAQ (reference sequence). CDR3 sequence reads: CASSLPAGGYTGELFF. The CDR3 bases are TGTGCCAGCAGCTTACCAGCGGGAGGATACACCGGGGAGCTGTTTTTT.

The chain employs TRBV5-1 and TRBJ1-2, with D unresolved. The V gene's germline CDR1 is SGHRS and CDR2 YFSETQ. The CDR3 loop spans 13 amino acids. Trimming cost V 0 bases and J 4 bases, with 7 bases left between them. The CDR3 is CASSLGTSYGYTF. CDR3 nucleotides: TGCGCCAGCAGCTTGGGGACTTCCTATGGCTACACCTTC.

The chain joins TRBV28 to TRBJ2-7; a possible D gene is TRBD1 (6 bases). CDR1 is MDHEN and CDR2 is SYDVKM in the germline V gene. The CDR3 is made up of 16 amino acids. V lost 6 bases to trimming and J lost 2 bases, with 20 bases between them. CDR3 region: CASRNPHRDRAYEQYF. Here the CDR3 DNA reads TGTGCCAGCAGGAACCCCCACAGGGATCGGGCCTACGAGCAGTACTTC. The full variable domain, completed using reference TRBV28 and TRBJ2-7, is DVKVTQSSRYLVKRTGEKVFLECVQDMDHENMFWYRQDPGLGLRLIYFSYDVKMKEKGDIPEGYSVSREKKERFSLILESASTNQTSMYLCASRNPHRDRAYEQYFGPGTRLTVT.